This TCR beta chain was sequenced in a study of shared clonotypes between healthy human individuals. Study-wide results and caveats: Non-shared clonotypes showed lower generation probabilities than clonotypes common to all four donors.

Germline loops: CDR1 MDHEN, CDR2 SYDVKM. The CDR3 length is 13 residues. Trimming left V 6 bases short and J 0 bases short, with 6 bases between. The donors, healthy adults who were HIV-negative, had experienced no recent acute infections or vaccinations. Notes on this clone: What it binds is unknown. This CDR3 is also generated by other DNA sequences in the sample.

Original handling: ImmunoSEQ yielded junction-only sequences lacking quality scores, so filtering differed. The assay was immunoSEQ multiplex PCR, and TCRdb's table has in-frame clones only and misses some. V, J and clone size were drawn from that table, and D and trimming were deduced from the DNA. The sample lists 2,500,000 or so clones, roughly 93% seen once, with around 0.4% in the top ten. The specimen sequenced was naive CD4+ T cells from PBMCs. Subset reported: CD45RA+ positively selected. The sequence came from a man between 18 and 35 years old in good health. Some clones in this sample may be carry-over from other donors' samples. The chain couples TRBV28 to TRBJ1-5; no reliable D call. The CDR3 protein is CASREYSNQPQHF. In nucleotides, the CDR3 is TGTGCCAGCAGAGAATATAGCAATCAGCCCCAGCATTTT. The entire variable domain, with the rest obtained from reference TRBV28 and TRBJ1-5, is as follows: DVKVTQSSRYLVKRTGEKVFLECVQDMDHENMFWYRQDPGLGLRLIYFSYDVKMKEKGDIPEGYSVSREKKERFSLILESASTNQTSMYLCASREYSNQPQHFGDGTRLSIL.